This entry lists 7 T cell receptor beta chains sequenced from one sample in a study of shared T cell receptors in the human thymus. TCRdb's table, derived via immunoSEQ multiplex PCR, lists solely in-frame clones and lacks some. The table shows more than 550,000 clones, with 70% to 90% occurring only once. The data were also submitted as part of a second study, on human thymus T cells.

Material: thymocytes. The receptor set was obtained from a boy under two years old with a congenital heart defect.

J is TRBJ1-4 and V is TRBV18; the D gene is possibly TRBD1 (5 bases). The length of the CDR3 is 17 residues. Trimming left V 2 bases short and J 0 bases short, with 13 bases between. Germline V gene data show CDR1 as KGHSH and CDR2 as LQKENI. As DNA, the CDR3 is TGTGCCAGCTCACCAAAGGAGAAGACAGCAACTAATGAAAAACTGTTTTTT. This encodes CASSPKEKTATNEKLFF.

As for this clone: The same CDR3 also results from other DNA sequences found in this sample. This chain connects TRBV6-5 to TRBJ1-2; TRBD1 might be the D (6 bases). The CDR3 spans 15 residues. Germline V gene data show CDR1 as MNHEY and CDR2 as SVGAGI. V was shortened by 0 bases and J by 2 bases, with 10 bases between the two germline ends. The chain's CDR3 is CASSYSGQGNYGYTF. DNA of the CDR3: TGTGCCAGCAGTTACTCTGGGCAGGGGAACTATGGCTACACCTTC.

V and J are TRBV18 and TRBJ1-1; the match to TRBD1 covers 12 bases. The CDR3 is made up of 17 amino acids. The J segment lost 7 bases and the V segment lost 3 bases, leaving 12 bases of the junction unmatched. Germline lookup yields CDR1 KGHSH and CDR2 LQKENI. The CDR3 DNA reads TGTGCCAGCTCACCGCCCTACGGGACAGGGGGCGATGATGAAGCTTTCTTT. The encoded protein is CASSPPYGTGGDDEAFF. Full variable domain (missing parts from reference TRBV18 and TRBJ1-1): NAGVMQNPRHLVRRRGQEARLRCSPMKGHSHVYWYRQLPEEGLKFMVYLQKENIIDESGMPKERFSAEFPKEGPSILRIQQVVRGDSAAYFCASSPPYGTGGDDEAFFGQGTRLTVV.

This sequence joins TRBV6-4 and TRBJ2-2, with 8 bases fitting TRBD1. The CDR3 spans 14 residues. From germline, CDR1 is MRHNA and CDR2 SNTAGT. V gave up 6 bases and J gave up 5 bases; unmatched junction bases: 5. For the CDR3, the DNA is TGTGCCAGCAGACCAGGGGGCAGAACCGGGGAGCTGTTTTTT. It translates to CASRPGGRTGELFF.

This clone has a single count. The CDR3 nucleotides read TGTGCCAGCAAAAAACAGGAACAGAAAAACATTCAGTACTTC. It translates to CASKKQEQKNIQYF. The genes are TRBV27 and TRBJ2-4, with a tentative D call TRBD1 (5 bases). V was pared by 7 bases and J by 4 bases, with 14 bases between. This CDR3 is built from 14 residues. Germline V CDR1 and CDR2: MNHEY, SMNVEV (reference sequence).

The DNA of the CDR3 is TGTGCTAGTGGTTTGGTAGGGACAGCGAACACTGAAGCTTTCTTT. This sequence encodes CASGLVGTANTEAFF. The V and J genes are TRBV12-5 and TRBJ1-1; TRBD1 agrees at 7 bases. CDR1 is LGHNT and CDR2 is FRNRAP in the germline V gene. The CDR3 runs 15 residues. Germline trimming cut 0 bases from V and 1 base from J; bases unmatched to any gene: 2.

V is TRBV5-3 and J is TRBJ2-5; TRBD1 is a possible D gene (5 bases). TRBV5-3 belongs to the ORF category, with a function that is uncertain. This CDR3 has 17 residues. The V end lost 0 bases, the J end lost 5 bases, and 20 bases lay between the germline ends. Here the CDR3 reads CARSLEFGAGWLETQYF. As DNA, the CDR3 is TGTGCCAGAAGCTTGGAATTTGGGGCAGGGTGGTTGGAGACCCAGTACTTC.